This TCR beta chain came from a study of technical replicates of blood from a handful of donors. The method was immunoSEQ multiplex PCR; TCRdb's version includes in-frame clones alone and lacks a portion of them. The data hold roughly 80,000 clones, with around 94% observed a single time. Germline V CDR1 and CDR2: SGHRS, YFSETQ. CDR3 length equals 18 residues. The V gene end was trimmed by 4 bases and the J gene end by 4 bases; junction bases not matched to a gene: 11. The chain joins TRBV5-1 to TRBJ2-5, with TRBD2 identical over 15 bases. Sequencing used T cells isolated from PBMCs. The TCR was taken from a human donor in good health. The CDR3 DNA is TGCGCCAGCAGCCATTTTAGGACTAGCGGGAGGGCTGGAGAGACCCAGTACTTC. Protein product: CASSHFRTSGRAGETQYF.